These 17 T cell receptor beta chains were sequenced from one sample in a study of CD8 T cells in Susac syndrome. Reverse transcription of about 0.45 to 1 ug RNA used random hexamers. TCRdb processed the immunoSEQ multiplex PCR reads anew with MiXCR; each CDR3 protein has one entry. The top ten hold roughly 0.16% of the sample, which has under 200,000 distinct CDR3 sequences, around 95% seen once. The sample consisted of CD8+ T cells from PBMCs. These receptors originate from a human donor with multiple sclerosis.

The chain recombines TRBV9 with TRBJ2-7; D is undetermined. Germline V gene lookup returns CDR1 SGDLS and CDR2 YYNGEE. The CDR3 is made up of 14 amino acids. V was shortened by 2 bases and J by 0 bases, with 9 bases between the two germline ends. CDR3 nucleotide sequence: TGTGCCAGCAGCGTGAACAGCAACTCCTACGAGCAGTACTTC. Protein product: CASSVNSNSYEQYF.

The J gene is TRBJ1-2, the V gene TRBV6-6; possibly TRBD1 for D (6 bases). This CDR3 comprises 14 residues. Germline CDR1 MNHNY, CDR2 SVGAGI (reference sequence). The V gene lost 6 bases and the J gene lost 4 bases, with 15 bases spanning the gap. This chain's CDR3 is CASSDLRDTYGYTF. The DNA of the CDR3 is TGTGCCAGCAGCGACCTCCGGGACACCTATGGCTACACCTTC.

This clonotype was seen more than once but under ten times. The rearrangement links TRBV27 to TRBJ2-7, with a possible D match to TRBD1 (5 bases). Germline CDR1 is MNHEY and CDR2 is SMNVEV (reference sequence). V dropped 5 bases and J dropped 9 bases, with 11 bases sitting between them. The CDR3 has 11 residues. DNA of the CDR3: TGTGCCAGCAGTAAGGGAAGGGGGCAGTACTTC. As protein: CASSKGRGQYF.

This chain links TRBV20-1 with TRBJ2-7, with 7 positions matching TRBD2. The CDR3 is made up of 16 amino acids. Germline V gene sequence: CDR1 DFQATT, CDR2 SNEGSKA (reference sequence). J lost 1 base, V lost 1 base, and 10 bases had no gene match. CDR3 protein: CSARGPSGGPSYEQYF. The CDR3 region has the DNA TGCAGTGCTAGAGGGCCTAGCGGAGGCCCTTCCTACGAGCAGTACTTC.

The V and J genes are TRBV28 and TRBJ2-1; a weak D match, TRBD2 (6 bases). With 7 bases removed from V and 7 bases from J, the gap between germline ends came to 17 bases. This CDR3 is built from 14 residues. Germline V CDR1 and CDR2: MDHEN, SYDVKM. Here the CDR3 DNA reads TGTGCCAGCACGGCGGGACTCACGCGGAATGAGCAGTTCTTC. Translation: CASTAGLTRNEQFF.

The rearrangement joins TRBV7-9 to TRBJ2-1; D may be TRBD1 or TRBD2 (5 bases each). The CDR3 is made up of 14 amino acids. V dropped 5 bases and J dropped 10 bases, with 18 bases sitting between them. The V gene's germline CDR1 is SEHNR and CDR2 FQNEAQ (reference sequence). CDR3 region: CASSPRGELVEQFF. The CDR3 nucleotides are TGTGCCAGCAGCCCCCGAGGGGAGTTGGTGGAGCAGTTCTTC.

V is TRBV18 and J is TRBJ2-5, with D unresolved. The CDR3 runs to 14 residues. Between the trimmed V and J ends, which lost 6 bases and 4 bases, there was a span of 15 bases. Germline CDR1 and CDR2: KGHSH and LQKENI. The DNA for the CDR3 is TGTGCCAGCTCCCTGGAAGAGACTTCAGAGACCCAGTACTTC. Its translation: CASSLEETSETQYF.

The chain couples TRBV7-9 to TRBJ1-5; D possibly corresponds to TRBD1 (5 bases). Germline lookup yields CDR1 SEHNR and CDR2 FQNEAQ (reference sequence). This CDR3 contains 13 residues. The V and J ends lost 4 bases and 9 bases respectively, with 13 bases between them. The CDR3 nucleotides read TGTGCCAGCAGCTCGGGACGTCTGTGGCCCCAGCATTTT. Translating gives CASSSGRLWPQHF.

The chain recombines TRBV12-3 or TRBV12-4 with TRBJ2-5; possible D gene TRBD2, 5 bases. V lost 7 bases and J 2 bases, leaving 14 bases between the germline ends. The CDR3 contains 14 residues. CDR3 nucleotide sequence: TGTGCCAGCATCCACGGGGATCCGCAAGAGACCCAGTACTTC. Translation gives CASIHGDPQETQYF.

CDR3 sequence (DNA): TGTGCCAGCAGCATCACAGGGGCCGAGCAGTACTTC. Its translation: CASSITGAEQYF. This chain joins TRBV12-3 or TRBV12-4 and TRBJ2-7; 7 bases line up with TRBD1. This CDR3 comprises 12 residues. J lost 6 bases, V lost 6 bases, and 5 bases had no gene match.

The V and J genes are TRBV7-9 and TRBJ1-6; D not certain. The CDR3 runs 14 residues. CDR1 is SEHNR and CDR2 is FQNEAQ in the germline V gene (reference sequence). Trimming took 5 bases from V and 6 from J, leaving 11 bases between them. CDR3: CASSPLLANSPLHF. CDR3 DNA sequence: TGTGCCAGCAGCCCTCTTCTTGCTAATTCACCCCTCCACTTT.

The chain recombines TRBV7-6 with TRBJ2-2; a weak D match, TRBD2 (5 bases). Germline V gene lookup returns CDR1 SGHVS and CDR2 FNYEAQ. This CDR3 is 16 amino acids long. Trimming removed 0 bases at V and 0 bases at J, with 8 bases between. The chain's CDR3 is CASSLALATNTGELFF. The CDR3 region has the DNA TGTGCCAGCAGCTTAGCATTAGCGACGAACACCGGGGAGCTGTTTTTT.

The rearrangement uses TRBV18 and TRBJ1-2, with D unclear. The CDR3 consists of 16 residues. V dropped 0 bases and J dropped 2 bases, with 13 bases sitting between them. Germline-derived CDR1 and CDR2 are KGHSH and LQKENI. This chain's CDR3 is CASSPPGLVPNYGYTF. The CDR3 coding sequence is TGTGCCAGCTCACCACCGGGCCTCGTACCGAACTATGGCTACACCTTC.

This clonotype was found once. This chain uses TRBV13 with TRBJ2-5; no definite D call. Trimming removed 5 bases from V and 2 bases from J, with 12 bases in between. The CDR3 is 14 amino acids. Germline loops: CDR1 PRHDT, CDR2 FYEKMQ (reference sequence). CDR3 region: CASSPQREQETQYF. CDR3 in DNA: TGTGCCAGCAGCCCGCAAAGAGAACAAGAGACCCAGTACTTC. The entire variable domain, with the rest obtained from reference TRBV13 and TRBJ2-5, is as follows: AAGVIQSPRHLIKEKRETATLKCYPIPRHDTVYWYQQGPGQDPQFLISFYEKMQSDKGSIPDRFSAQQFSDYHSELNMSSLELGDSALYFCASSPQREQETQYFGPGTRLLVL.

The chain uses TRBV15 and TRBJ1-3; D might be TRBD1 (5 bases). Trimming took 2 bases from V and 4 from J, leaving 9 bases between them. The CDR3 consists of 14 residues. CDR1 and CDR2 (germline): LNHNV, YYDKDF (reference sequence). CDR3 coding DNA: TGTGCCACCAGCAGACGGGGCCGAGGAAACACCATATATTTT. Its protein product is CATSRRGRGNTIYF.

The chain employs TRBV7-9 and TRBJ2-5; the match to TRBD2 covers 7 bases. The germline V gene encodes CDR1 SEHNR and CDR2 FQNEAQ (reference sequence). This CDR3 comprises 13 residues. J lost 2 bases, V lost 6 bases, and 3 bases had no gene match. CDR3 region: CASRPSGQETQYF. CDR3 bases: TGTGCCAGCAGGCCTAGCGGACAAGAGACCCAGTACTTC. Full variable domain (missing parts from reference TRBV7-9 and TRBJ2-5): DTGVSQNPRHKITKRGQNVTFRCDPISEHNRLYWYRQTLGQGPEFLTYFQNEAQLEKSRLLSDRFSAERPKGSFSTLEIQRTEQGDSAMYLCASRPSGQETQYFGPGTRLLVL.

This CDR3 reads CASSLEGPSNHEQYF. CDR3 bases: TGTGCCAGCAGCTTGGAGGGGCCGTCAAACCACGAGCAGTACTTC. The chain is built from TRBV11-2 and TRBJ2-7; TRBD2 might be the D (6 bases). Trimming removed 3 bases from V and 5 bases from J, with 17 bases in between. CDR3 length: 15 amino acids. Germline lookup yields CDR1 SGHAT and CDR2 FQNNGV.